Ten or more counts support the clone carrying this T cell receptor (beta chain). What it binds is not known. This specimen comes from a study of T cells in Graves' hyperthyroidism and ophthalmopathy. Points from the study as a whole: Most thyroid clonotypes with frequency above 0.001 were detected in blood.

The study enrolled patients aged 18 to 65 with newly diagnosed hyperthyroidism of under 2 months' duration. Those patients with uncontrolled infection, other autoimmune disease, pregnancy or lactation were excluded. Diagnoses were established using clinical symptoms, serum thyroxine and TRAb, thyroid ultrasound and orbital computed tomography. Regions amplified from RNA transcripts were the TCR beta CDR3 regions. RT-PCR in the first round (using the HTBI primer set) targeted the TCR CDR3. TCRdb analysed the multiplex PCR reads with MiXCR anew, one entry per CDR3 protein. The table records some 800,000 distinct CDR3 sequences, 38% of them present only once. Sample: blood. The source of this sequence is a man between 18 and 35 years old with Graves' hyperthyroidism.

The CDR3 sequence is CSVELVTQYF. Written as DNA, the CDR3 is TGCAGCGTTGAACTAGTAACCCAGTACTTC. V is TRBV29-1 and J is TRBJ2-5; no reliable D call. The V end lost 2 bases, the J end lost 8 bases, and 6 bases lay between the germline ends. Germline V gene sequence: CDR1 SQVTM, CDR2 ANQGSEA. The CDR3 covers 10 residues.